Given below is one T cell receptor beta chain in context. Its antigen remains unknown. The data are from a study of long-term antiretroviral therapy in people with HIV. General study points: In samples taken after ART, diversity increased but remained below transplant donor control levels. Pre-ART expanded clones dominated the repertoire at every time point.

V lost 0 bases, J lost 1 base, and 6 bases stayed unmatched. Germline values: CDR1 SGHRS, CDR2 YFSETQ. This CDR3 comprises 16 residues. Version v3.0 of the immunoSEQ assay was performed at survey level. Profiling relied on immunoSEQ multiplex PCR, and the TCRdb table lists in-frame clones only, not all of them. The top ten clones hold about a quarter of a sample with roughly 14,000 clones, more than 75% of them seen once. This clonotype was sampled from a man aged 40-50 years with HIV. The chain has TRBV5-1 and TRBJ1-1; 7 bases fit TRBD1. Sequenced here: unsorted PBMCs, sampled 3.1 years after starting antiretroviral therapy. The CDR3, as DNA: TGCGCCAGCAGCTTGGTTGAGGGGGCGGAGAACACTGAAGCTTTCTTT. As protein: CASSLVEGAENTEAFF.